These 20 T cell receptor beta chains originate from one sample sequenced in a study of blood T cell repertoires in COVID-19. TCRdb's table, derived via immunoSEQ multiplex PCR, lists solely in-frame clones and lacks some. Of roughly 390,000 clones listed, about 89% were seen once; the top ten hold roughly 10%. The sequenced sample consisted of peripheral blood. Receptors were obtained from a young woman with COVID-19, enrolled during active disease.

The chain has TRBV5-4 and TRBJ1-5, with TRBD1 identical over 7 bases. This CDR3 is built from 13 residues. V gave up 2 bases and J gave up 4 bases; unmatched junction bases: 0. Germline-derived CDR1 and CDR2 are SGHNT and YYREEE (reference sequence). Here the CDR3 DNA reads TGTGCCAGCAGCTTACAGGGGAATCAGCCCCAGCATTTT. Translation gives CASSLQGNQPQHF.

The V call is TRBV6-2 or TRBV6-3, the J call TRBJ2-7, with 8 bases aligning to TRBD1. V dropped 4 bases and J dropped 3; count of bases not matched to a gene: 8. In germline, CDR1 is MNHEY, CDR2 SVGEGT. The CDR3 consists of 15 residues. CDR3 coding DNA: TGTGCCAGCAGTTCCCCAGGACAGGGACGCTACGAGCAGTACTTC. Translation gives CASSSPGQGRYEQYF.

The sample holds one count of this clone. The gene calls are TRBV30 and TRBJ2-5; the match to TRBD1 covers 7 bases. V shed 0 bases, J shed 5 bases, and the junction held 3 bases outside the gene matches. The germline V gene has CDR1 GTSNPN and CDR2 SVGIG (reference sequence). CDR3 length: 13 amino acids. CDR3 residues: CAWSVEGAETQYF. The CDR3 bases are TGTGCCTGGAGTGTAGAGGGGGCGGAGACCCAGTACTTC.

The V and J genes are TRBV15 and TRBJ2-3; unclear D gene. CDR1 is LNHNV and CDR2 is YYDKDF in the germline V gene (reference sequence). The V end lost 1 base, the J end lost 1 base, and 6 bases lay between the germline ends. The CDR3 length is 14 residues. The CDR3 region is CATSRVAGTDTQYF. CDR3 nucleotide sequence: TGTGCCACCAGCAGAGTGGCAGGCACAGATACGCAGTATTTT.

The V and J genes are TRBV10-2 and TRBJ2-1; D remains unclear. The length of the CDR3 is 15 residues. Trimming left V 1 base short and J 0 bases short, with 7 bases between. CDR1 is WSHSY, CDR2 SAAADI, per germline. CDR3 in DNA: TGCGCCAGCAGTGAGTTTGGTAGCTCCTACAATGAGCAGTTCTTC. Its translation: CASSEFGSSYNEQFF.

The chain joins TRBV7-2 to TRBJ2-7; 10 nucleotides line up with TRBD2. The CDR3 is made up of 19 amino acids. V gave up 1 base and J gave up 3 bases; unmatched junction bases: 15. The germline V gene encodes CDR1 SGHTA and CDR2 FQGNSA. The CDR3 protein is CASSLEPAVGSGRRYEQYF. The CDR3 DNA sequence: TGTGCCAGCAGCTTAGAGCCTGCGGTGGGTAGCGGGAGGCGCTACGAGCAGTACTTC. Using reference TRBV7-2 and TRBJ2-7 for the parts outside the CDR3, the full variable domain is GAGVSQSPSNKVTEKGKDVELRCDPISGHTALYWYRQSLGQGLEFLIYFQGNSAPDKSGLPSDRFSAERTGGSVSTLTIQRTQQEDSAVYLCASSLEPAVGSGRRYEQYFGPGTRLTVT.

J is TRBJ1-1 and V is TRBV19, with TRBD1 identical over 12 bases. This CDR3 comprises 16 residues. V lost 5 bases and J lost 4; bases outside the gene matches: 8. Germline lookup yields CDR1 LNHDA and CDR2 SQIVND (reference sequence). In DNA, the CDR3 is TGTGCCAGTAGTCCGGGACAGGGGGCGCGTGCCACTGAAGCTTTCTTT. As protein: CASSPGQGARATEAFF.

J is TRBJ2-3 and V is TRBV15; 8 positions match TRBD1. The CDR3 contains 16 residues. Germline V lookup: CDR1 LNHNV, CDR2 YYDKDF (reference sequence). The V segment lost 1 base and the J segment 3 bases; nucleotides outside the gene matches: 6. CDR3 in amino acids: CATSRGNRGVTDTQYF. The CDR3 coding sequence is TGTGCCACCAGCAGAGGAAACAGGGGGGTGACAGATACGCAGTATTTT.

This chain links TRBV7-9 with TRBJ2-2, with 8 bases matching TRBD1. The CDR3 extends over 17 amino acids. Germline CDR1 reads SEHNR; CDR2 reads FQNEAQ (reference sequence). V was pared by 3 bases and J by 5 bases, with 11 bases of the junction left unmatched. CDR3 bases: TGTGCCAGCAGCTTTAGGGGCAGGGGGCCTGAAACCGGGGAGCTGTTTTTT. Protein product: CASSFRGRGPETGELFF.

The V and J genes are TRBV7-2 and TRBJ1-5; maybe TRBD1 (6 bases). The CDR3 runs 13 residues. Germline assignment: CDR1 SGHTA and CDR2 FQGNSA. Trimming cost V 3 bases and J 5 bases, with 8 bases left between them. This CDR3 reads CASSFKGDQPQHF. CDR3 DNA sequence: TGTGCCAGCAGCTTCAAGGGGGATCAGCCCCAGCATTTT.

Of note for this clone: This sample also contains other DNA sequences that code for the same CDR3. V is TRBV2 and J is TRBJ2-7; 11 bases match TRBD2. Losses at the gene ends were 6 bases for V and 0 bases for J; bases not matched to a gene: 1. CDR1 SNHLY and CDR2 FYNNEI come from the germline V gene. The CDR3 is 14 residues long. The CDR3 region is CASSGLAGSYEQYF. The CDR3 bases are TGTGCCAGCAGCGGACTAGCGGGCTCCTACGAGCAGTACTTC.

The chain is built from TRBV10-1 and TRBJ2-3; tentative D call: TRBD1 (6 bases). The CDR3 is made up of 15 amino acids. V was shortened by 3 bases and J by 2 bases, with 12 bases between the two germline ends. The germline V gene has CDR1 WNHNN and CDR2 SYGVQD (reference sequence). Here the CDR3 reads CASSDPTGVTDTQYF. The CDR3 nucleotides are TGCGCCAGCAGTGATCCGACAGGCGTCACAGATACGCAGTATTTT.

This chain joins TRBV9 and TRBJ2-7; perhaps TRBD2 as D (5 bases). This CDR3 region has 12 residues. The germline CDR1 and CDR2 sequences are SGDLS and YYNGEE. Between the trimmed V and J ends, which lost 4 bases and 6 bases, there was a span of 11 bases. The CDR3 sequence is CASSRHGGEQYF. The CDR3 DNA follows: TGTGCCAGCAGCCGACATGGAGGCGAGCAGTACTTC.

This chain joins TRBV2 and TRBJ2-7, with D maybe TRBD2 (5 bases). The CDR3 spans 14 residues. V was pared by 3 bases and J by 6 bases, with 15 bases between. Germline lookup yields CDR1 SNHLY and CDR2 FYNNEI. The CDR3 here is CASSDRGIPSEQYF. For the CDR3, the DNA is TGTGCCAGCAGTGACCGGGGAATCCCTTCCGAGCAGTACTTC.

The chain employs TRBV25-1 and TRBJ2-3; tentatively, D is TRBD2 (5 bases). CDR1 and CDR2 (germline): MGHDK, SYGVNS. Trimming cost V 4 bases and J 3 bases, with 8 bases left between them. This CDR3 has 13 amino acids. The DNA of the CDR3 is TGTGCCAGCAGTGGTAGCGAGACAGATACGCAGTATTTT. Its translation: CASSGSETDTQYF.

V usage is TRBV2 and J usage is TRBJ1-5, with D uncertain. This CDR3 is 11 amino acids long. CDR1 is SNHLY and CDR2 is FYNNEI in the germline V gene. Trimming took 8 bases from V and 8 from J, leaving 10 bases between them. The DNA for the CDR3 is TGTGCCAGCGGCGGGCCGGAGCCCCAGCATTTT. Protein: CASGGPEPQHF.

The chain carries TRBV3-1 (or the pseudogene TRBV3-2) and TRBJ1-6; no reliable D call. CDR1 LGHDT and CDR2 YNNKEL come from the germline V gene (reference sequence). This CDR3 has 16 residues. Trimming removed 4 bases at V and 8 bases at J, with 18 bases between. The CDR3 protein is CASSPLTEGYDSPLHF. DNA of the CDR3: TGTGCCAGCAGCCCGCTCACAGAGGGCTACGATTCACCCCTCCACTTT.

This chain connects TRBV6-4 to TRBJ1-2; 10 nucleotides agree with TRBD1. The germline V gene encodes CDR1 MRHNA and CDR2 SNTAGT. CDR3 size: 15 residues. J gave up 3 bases and V 7 bases, and 8 bases lay outside the gene matches. The CDR3 DNA reads TGTGCCAGCACCCTAGGGACAGGGGAATACTATGGCTACACCTTC. It translates to CASTLGTGEYYGYTF.

The V and J genes are TRBV10-2 and TRBJ2-7; 11 bases line up with TRBD1. Trimming removed 6 bases from V and 1 base from J; junction bases left unmatched: 2. This CDR3 spans 14 amino acids. Germline values: CDR1 WSHSY, CDR2 SAAADI. CDR3 sequence reads: CASRGQGGSYEQYF. DNA for the CDR3: TGCGCCAGCAGGGGACAGGGGGGTTCCTACGAGCAGTACTTC.

The gene calls are TRBV2 and TRBJ1-6, with 9 nucleotides matching TRBD1. The germline V gene has CDR1 SNHLY and CDR2 FYNNEI. V was pared by 8 bases and J by 10 bases, with 12 bases of the junction left unmatched. CDR3 length: 15 residues. The CDR3 here is CASEVPGQGASPLHF. The CDR3 coding sequence is TGTGCCAGCGAGGTACCGGGACAGGGTGCATCACCCCTCCACTTT. Full variable domain (missing parts from reference TRBV2 and TRBJ1-6): EPEVTQTPSHQVTQMGQEVILRCVPISNHLYFYWYRQILGQKVEFLVSFYNNEISEKSEIFDDQFSVERPDGSNFTLKIRSTKLEDSAMYFCASEVPGQGASPLHFGNGTRLTVT.